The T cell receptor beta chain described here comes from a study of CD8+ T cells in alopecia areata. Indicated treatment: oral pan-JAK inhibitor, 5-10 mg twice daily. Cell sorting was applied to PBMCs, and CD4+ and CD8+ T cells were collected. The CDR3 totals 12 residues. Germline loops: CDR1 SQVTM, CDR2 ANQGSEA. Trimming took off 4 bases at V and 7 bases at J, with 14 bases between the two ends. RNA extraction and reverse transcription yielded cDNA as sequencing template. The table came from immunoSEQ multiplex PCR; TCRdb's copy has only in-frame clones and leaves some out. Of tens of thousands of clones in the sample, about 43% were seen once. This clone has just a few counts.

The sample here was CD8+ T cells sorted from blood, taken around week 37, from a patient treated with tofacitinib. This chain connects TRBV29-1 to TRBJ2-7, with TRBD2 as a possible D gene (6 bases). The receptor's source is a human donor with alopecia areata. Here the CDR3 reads CSVGGVGGEQYF. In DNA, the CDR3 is TGCAGCGTTGGGGGAGTGGGAGGAGAGCAGTACTTC.